This TCR beta chain was captured by sequencing in a study of blood T cell repertoires in COVID-19. At the level of the study: COVID-19 samples collected from the United States, Italy and Spain covered acute and convalescent phases. T cells, B-cell-depleted T cells, or PBMCs provided the cDNA or gDNA that served as material.

Germline assignment: CDR1 SGHRS and CDR2 YFSETQ. V lost 4 bases, J lost 9 bases, and 14 bases stayed unmatched. The CDR3 totals 16 residues. The authors' processing: From reference gene primer amplification, estimates of nucleated cell counts were derived. The table came from immunoSEQ multiplex PCR; TCRdb's copy has only in-frame clones and leaves some out. V, J and clone size reflect that table, while D and trimming were determined from the DNA. The table has more than 300,000 clones, about 82% seen once. This chain connects TRBV5-1 to TRBJ2-1, with 9 bases aligning to TRBD2. This sequence originates from a woman aged 45-59 years with acute or convalescent COVID-19. The sequenced sample consisted of peripheral blood. The CDR3 spells CASSPGWVAGVVEQFF. For the CDR3, the DNA is TGCGCCAGCAGCCCCGGGTGGGTAGCGGGAGTGGTTGAGCAGTTCTTC.